The rows below give T cell receptor beta chains drawn from one sample of a study of T cell responses to AZD1222 COVID-19 vaccine. Data came from immunoSEQ multiplex PCR; TCRdb stores just in-frame clones and leaves some out. Of about 130,000 clones in the sample, around 90% were seen once. The sequences come from peripheral blood, collected 28 days after the second AZD1222 dose. Receptor source: an adult who received the AZD1222 COVID-19 vaccine. The CDR3 runs from the conserved cysteine through the conserved F or W. Each record gives: V gene, clone size, J gene, D gene, CDR3 DNA, CDR3 protein. A D gene is named only where the DNA matches it firmly. Not all rows give a size; the values are once, few, many and, for expanded clones, a class.

TRBV5-4	.	TRBJ1-4	.	TGTGCCAGCAGCTTGGATTCTAAGGCCACGATATTCTTTTTT	CASSLDSKATIFFF
TRBV6-5	.	TRBJ2-4	.	TGTGCCAGCAGCCCGGACAGACTAGCCAAAAACATTCAGTACTTC	CASSPDRLAKNIQYF
TRBV4-1	.	TRBJ2-1	TRBD2	TGCGCCAGCAGCCAAGATCTCCGAGCGGGGCTGTACAATGAGCAGTTCTTC	CASSQDLRAGLYNEQFF
TRBV7-3	.	TRBJ2-2	.	TGTGCCAGCAGCCTTCAAACAGGGCCGAACACCGGGGAGCTGTTTTTT	CASSLQTGPNTGELFF
TRBV27	.	TRBJ1-2	.	TGTGCCAGCAGTTCCCGGGGACTGGGCTCTAACTATGGCTACACCTTC	CASSSRGLGSNYGYTF
TRBV30	.	TRBJ2-3	.	TGTGCCTGGAGCGTCCTGGAGGATACGCAGTATTTT	CAWSVLEDTQYF
TRBV30	.	TRBJ1-2	.	TGTGCCTGGAGTTTCGGCGGGGGCCTAAATTTCAACTATGGCTACACCTTC	CAWSFGGGLNFNYGYTF
TRBV2	.	TRBJ1-1	TRBD1	TGTGCCACCCAGTGGGGGGACAGCTGGACTGAAGCTTTCTTT	CATQWGDSWTEAFF
TRBV6-5	.	TRBJ1-5	.	TGTGCCAGCAGCCACGAGAGGCAGGGCGGTCAGCCCCAGCATTTT	CASSHERQGGQPQHF
TRBV2	once	TRBJ2-1	.	TGTGCCAGCAGGGGACCCCTGAGCTCCTACAATGAGCAGTTCTTC	CASRGPLSSYNEQFF
TRBV18	.	TRBJ2-1	TRBD1	TGTGCCAGCTCACGCGGGACAGGGGGCTTGAATGAGCAGTTCTTC	CASSRGTGGLNEQFF
TRBV29-1	.	TRBJ1-2	.	TGCAGCGTTGAAAACGGGAGACACTTC	CSVENGRHF
TRBV4-2	.	TRBJ2-3	.	TGTGCCAGCAGCCAATGGACCGGGACTGCTATTTCGTTT	CASSQWTGTAISF
TRBV5-6	.	TRBJ1-1	.	TGTGCCAGCAGCCGTGGAACCGGGACAATGAACACTGAAGCTTTCTTT	CASSRGTGTMNTEAFF
TRBV7-9	.	TRBJ2-7	TRBD2	TGTGCCAGCAGCTCGTTCTCCGCGACTAGCGCATCCTACGAGCAGTACTTC	CASSSFSATSASYEQYF
TRBV7-3	few	TRBJ2-5	.	TGTGCCAGCAGCGCGATGGGATCGAGTGTAGTCCAAGAGACCCAGTACTTC	CASSAMGSSVVQETQYF
TRBV6-1	.	TRBJ1-5	TRBD1	TGTGCCAGCAGTGCCGGGACAGGGGGTATGGGCAATCAGCCCCAGCATTTT	CASSAGTGGMGNQPQHF
TRBV27	once	TRBJ2-7	TRBD1	TGTGCCAGCAGTTTAAATTTCCAGGGGGCCTTGGAGCAGTACTTC	CASSLNFQGALEQYF
TRBV2	.	TRBJ2-3	TRBD1	TGTGCCAGCACTCAAACAGGGGGCCCAGATACGCAGTATTTT	CASTQTGGPDTQYF
TRBV19	.	TRBJ1-1	TRBD1	TGTGCCAGTCAAATCCACAGGGGCATGAACACTGAAGCTTTCTTT	CASQIHRGMNTEAFF
TRBV30	.	TRBJ2-2	.	TGTGCCTGGATGGGTGGGACGAACACCGGGGAGCTGTTTTTT	CAWMGGTNTGELFF
TRBV19	.	TRBJ1-5	TRBD1	TGTGCCAGTAGGGTATTCGGGACAGGGGCTAATAGCAATCAGCCCCAGCATTTT	CASRVFGTGANSNQPQHF
TRBV7-8	.	TRBJ2-1	TRBD2	TGTGCCAGCAGCTTAGGCGGGACTAGCGCTTACCCGACCCCCTACAATGAGCAGTTCTTC	CASSLGGTSAYPTPYNEQFF